These T cell receptor beta chains were read from a single sample in a study of breast tumors, draining lymph nodes, adjacent tissues. TCRdb redid the calling of the multiplex PCR reads with MiXCR, one entry per CDR3 protein. Here the sample spans 100,000 or so distinct CDR3 sequences, less than 25% being singletons. The sample was axillary lymph node tissue. The receptors originated from a female donor with breast cancer. Some clones in this sample may be carry-over from other donors' samples. CDR3s include the opening cysteine and the closing phenylalanine or tryptophan. The D gene is left open where the match is weak. Expanded clones are given a class, and other clones once, few, many or no size at all.

>TRBJ2-1|many|TRBV20-1|TRBD2
TGCAGTGCTAGAGATCTTTGGACTAGCGGGAGAATGGAGTTCTTC
CSARDLWTSGRMEFF
>TRBJ2-6|many|TRBV12-3/TRBV12-4|TRBD1
TGTGCCAGCAGTGGAAGACAGGGCACCACTGGGGCCAACGTCCTGACTTTC
CASSGRQGTTGANVLTF
>TRBJ2-3|.|TRBV18|.
TGTGCCAGCTCAACCGGGACCGTCAATACGCAGTATTTT
CASSTGTVNTQYF
>TRBJ1-1|.|TRBV29-1|TRBD1
TGCAGCGTCGATCGGGACAGGGTTGAAGCTTTCTTT
CSVDRDRVEAFF
>TRBJ2-7|many|TRBV11-2|TRBD1
TGTGCCAGCAGCTTAATCCCGGGACAGGGTCACTACGAGCAGTACTTC
CASSLIPGQGHYEQYF
>TRBJ1-2|many|TRBV13|.
TGTGCCAGCAGCTTAGTCGGGCAACCCCCCCTAGAGGATGGCTACACCTTC
CASSLVGQPPLEDGYTF
>TRBJ1-2|many|TRBV7-9|.
TGTGCCAGCAGCCGCGGTGTGGACTTGAACTATGGCTACACCTTC
CASSRGVDLNYGYTF
>TRBJ1-2|many|TRBV15|.
TGTGCCACCAGCAGAGATCGGTCAGGGGTCTATGGCTACACCTTC
CATSRDRSGVYGYTF
>TRBJ1-2|many|TRBV7-9|TRBD1
TGTGCCAGCAGCCCCCGGACAGGGCTTGGCTACACCTTC
CASSPRTGLGYTF
>TRBJ2-7|many|TRBV4-1|.
TGCGCCAGCAGCCAGCCTGGGGGGACGGCCTACTACGAGCAGTACTTC
CASSQPGGTAYYEQYF
>TRBJ1-2|.|TRBV19|TRBD1
TGTGCCAGCAGTCTTACAGGGGACTATCACTATGGCTACACCTTC
CASSLTGDYHYGYTF
>TRBJ2-3|few|TRBV12-3/TRBV12-4|.
TGTGCCAGCAGTTTATCGGGAATAGCAGATACGCAGTATTTT
CASSLSGIADTQYF
>TRBJ2-1|many|TRBV2|.
TGTGCCAGCAGTGTGGGTTACAATGAGCAGTTCTTC
CASSVGYNEQFF
>TRBJ1-2|many|TRBV19|.
TGTGCCAGTAGTATAGGGCACGGCTACACCTTC
CASSIGHGYTF
>TRBJ1-3|many|TRBV7-6|TRBD1
TGTGCCAGCAGCCCGACAGGGGGAAACACCATATATTTT
CASSPTGGNTIYF
>TRBJ2-5|.|TRBV30|.
TGTGCCTGGAGTGTTGTCAGGGATGGGCAAGAGACCCAGTACTTC
CAWSVVRDGQETQYF
>TRBJ1-6|many|TRBV6-6|.
TGTGCCAGCAGTACACCTACTGGGGGCAAGGGGGCACCCCTCCACTTT
CASSTPTGGKGAPLHF
>TRBJ1-1|few|TRBV10-3|.
TGTGCCATCAGTGAGGGTCGGACTGAAGCTTTCTTT
CAISEGRTEAFF
>TRBJ1-6|.|TRBV18|.
TGTGCCAGCTCACCTAACCGGGATAGGAGTTCACCCCTCCACTTT
CASSPNRDRSSPLHF
>TRBJ1-2|many|TRBV12-3/TRBV12-4|.
TGTGCCAGCTTTATGGGCCAGACCATTTATGGCTACACCTTC
CASFMGQTIYGYTF
>TRBJ1-1|.|TRBV11-2|.
TGTGCCAGCAGCGGGGAAAGACAGGCGCTTAGCACTGAAGCTTTCTTT
CASSGERQALSTEAFF
>TRBJ2-7|.|TRBV28|.
TGTGCCAGCAGTTTAGGGAACTACTACGAGCAGTACTTC
CASSLGNYYEQYF
>TRBJ2-7|many|TRBV19|TRBD2
TGTGCCAGTAAAACCACGGGGGGGGCGGTCTACGAGCAGTACTTC
CASKTTGGAVYEQYF
>TRBJ2-6|many|TRBV6-5|.
TGTGCCAGCAGTTACTCGGGGGGCTCTGGGGCCAACGTCCTGACTTTC
CASSYSGGSGANVLTF
>TRBJ2-4|few|TRBV15|.
TGTGCCACCAGCAGCTCATGGGGGGCACTGATAGATATTCAGTACTTC
CATSSSWGALIDIQYF
>TRBJ2-7|many|TRBV30|.
TGTGCCTGGACGAGGGACCAGATCTACGAGCAGTACTTC
CAWTRDQIYEQYF
>TRBJ2-1|many|TRBV11-3|.
TGTGCCAGCAGCTTAGATGGGGTCGGGGGGCAGTTCTTC
CASSLDGVGGQFF
>TRBJ2-1|.|TRBV19|TRBD1
TGTGCCAGTAGGGAAATGGGACAGGGGCTGGTCAATGAGCAGTTCTTC
CASREMGQGLVNEQFF
>TRBJ2-7|many|TRBV20-1|.
TGCAGTGCTAGAGGCGAGCGGCGGGTATACGAGCAGTACTTC
CSARGERRVYEQYF
>TRBJ1-2|many|TRBV19|TRBD1
TGTGCCAGTAGTCCCAACAGGGGGACAGGCTACACCTTC
CASSPNRGTGYTF
>TRBJ1-6|many|TRBV3-1|.
TGTGCCAGCAGCCAATCTTCAGGGAAAAATTCACCCCTCCACTTT
CASSQSSGKNSPLHF
>TRBJ1-5|many|TRBV11-2|.
TGTGCCAGCAGCTTAGAGAGGGGTCAGCGTAGCAATCAGCCCCAGCATTTT
CASSLERGQRSNQPQHF
>TRBJ1-3|many|TRBV6-5|TRBD1
TGTGCCAGCAGTTACAGGACAGGGGGAGGAAACACCATATATTTT
CASSYRTGGGNTIYF
>TRBJ1-2|many|TRBV9|.
TGTGCCAGCAGCGCCCCAGGGGCACGGGGCTACACCTTC
CASSAPGARGYTF
>TRBJ1-2|many|TRBV12-5|.
TGTGCTAGTGGTTTGGTAGGGGGGGAGGGGGATGGCTACACCTTC
CASGLVGGEGDGYTF
>TRBJ2-7|many|TRBV30|.
TGTGCCTGGAGTAGTGGGGGGCCCTACGAGCAGTACTTC
CAWSSGGPYEQYF
>TRBJ2-4|.|TRBV3-1|TRBD2
TGTGCCAGCAGCCAAGATACCGGGGGGGGAGGGGCCAAAAACATTCAGTACTTC
CASSQDTGGGGAKNIQYF
>TRBJ2-1|many|TRBV4-1|.
TGCGCCAGCAGCACGGGTGAGGGGTCCCACAATGAGCAGTTCTTC
CASSTGEGSHNEQFF
>TRBJ2-1|many|TRBV7-3|.
TGTGCCAGCAGCTGGGGCTATAGGTACAATGAGCAGTTCTTC
CASSWGYRYNEQFF
>TRBJ2-7|many|TRBV5-1|.
TGCGCCAGCAGCCGCACAGGGAGACGGACTACGAGCTCTTACTTC
CASSRTGRRTTSSYF
>TRBJ2-5|many|TRBV5-1|TRBD2
TGCGCCAGCAGCTTAGCGAGCGGGAGGGCCTCAGGAGAGACCCAGTACTTC
CASSLASGRASGETQYF
>TRBJ2-2|many|TRBV7-2|TRBD2
TGTGCCAGCAGCTTAGGCGGGAGGATTGTGGCCGGGGAGCTGTTTTTT
CASSLGGRIVAGELFF
>TRBJ1-2|.|TRBV28|.
TGTGCCAGCAGAGGACCGAACTATGGCTACACCTTC
CASRGPNYGYTF
>TRBJ2-7|many|TRBV5-1|TRBD2
TGCGCCAGCAGCGCCGGGGACTACTACTCCTACGAGCAGTACTTC
CASSAGDYYSYEQYF
>TRBJ1-6|many|TRBV6-5|.
TGTGCCAGCAGTTACTCGGAGAATTCACCCCTCCACTTT
CASSYSENSPLHF
>TRBJ2-7|many|TRBV20-1|.
TGCAGTGCTGAAGTCGCTAGGGGGAGAGAGGAGCAGTACTTC
CSAEVARGREEQYF
>TRBJ1-2|.|TRBV27|.
TGTGCCAGCAGTGGACAGTGGGGCGAGGGGGGCTACGCCTTC
CASSGQWGEGGYAF
>TRBJ2-5|many|TRBV7-7|TRBD1
TGTGCCAGCAGCTCGGGACAGTCCTATCAAGAGACCCAGTACTTC
CASSSGQSYQETQYF
>TRBJ2-1|many|TRBV5-1|TRBD2
TGCGCCAGCAGCTTGGCTACAGCGGGACTTGAGCAGTTCTTC
CASSLATAGLEQFF
>TRBJ2-1|.|TRBV5-4|.
TGTGCCAGCAGCTTTAGTGGGGATGAGCAGCTCTTC
CASSFSGDEQLF
>TRBJ1-5|few|TRBV28|.
TGTGCCAGCGAAGACGGGTCTACTGAGCCCCAGCATTTT
CASEDGSTEPQHF
>TRBJ1-1|.|TRBV11-2|.
TGTGCCAGCAGCCTTTGGACCTCTTCGTCGAACACTGAAGCTTTCTTT
CASSLWTSSSNTEAFF
>TRBJ2-6|.|TRBV6-1|.
TGTGCCAGCAGTGAAGCTATGCGTTCTGGGGCCAACGTCCTGACTTTC
CASSEAMRSGANVLTF